This entry is about one T cell receptor beta chain. This clone was observed a handful of times. Its antigen target is currently unknown. It has no much larger one-base neighbor in the sample; base qualities were not kept. The data belong to a study of T cell responses to AZD1222 COVID-19 vaccine (dated by TCRdb to the early 2020s). About the study as a whole: AZD1222 recipients whose second dose came at about 4 weeks and those whose second dose came at about 12 weeks were combined into one group, since spike-specific TCR depth and breadth did not differ between the two schedules. A total of 230 or so trial participants underwent TCR sequencing, of whom 200 to 220 received two doses of AZD1222 and approximately 25 received two doses of the MenACWY control vaccine. Trial participants were enrolled by age into subgroups of 18-55, 56-69 and 70-plus years, and around 140, 26 and 57 TCR-sequenced participants, respectively, were included in these subgroups.

What the authors observed across the whole study: After two AZD1222 doses, spike-specific TCR breadth and depth were significantly higher than at day 0 and than in MenACWY recipients. In the small 56-69-year group, the increase in depth fell short of significance, most likely because of low power. CD4 TCRs associated with the vaccine covered the entire spike protein, and the dominant responses were in regions 160-218 and 743-854. Reportedly, close to half of the unique spike-specific TCRs recognized epitopes lying outside the regions that are mutated in the B.1.351 and B.1.1.7 variants. Because no day 14 peak-response samples were available, the repertoires could be characterized only after the peak T cell response. Most participants were white British and females outnumbered males, and the authors suggested that clonal diversity may have been underestimated. Conclusions about previously exposed vaccinees are limited, since just 6 or 7 AZD1222 recipients were seropositive for SARS-CoV-2 at baseline.

Reading the germline V gene (reference sequence) gives CDR1 SGHNT and CDR2 YYREEE. V gives up 0 bases and J gives up 8 bases, and the segment between their germline ends measures 17 bases. The CDR3 contains 15 residues, cysteine and phenylalanine counted. CDR3 DNA is the only sequence kept; it has 45 bases, read in frame from the first base. The time point label, as the study defines it: baseline before first vaccination. Vaccinee samples were obtained from the UK trials COV001 and COV002, which included a single-blind randomized controlled phase 2/3 trial of AZD1222 (ChAdOx1 nCoV-19) in healthy adults. Trial participant PBMC samples were collected at day 0 and day 28 after the second dose for TCRbeta chain sequencing. The CDR3 regions of human TCRbeta chains were analyzed by immunosequencing. The paper's data handling went like this. Repertoire TCRs were matched against a reference library of SARS-CoV-2-specific TCRs generated with the MIRA antigen-specificity platform. Breadth was defined as the fraction of unique TCRs that were SARS-CoV-2-associated, and depth was defined as the fraction of total T cells that were SARS-CoV-2-associated. Using the MIRA data, each spike-specific TCR was mapped to the spike region that the TCR reacts to and placed in a CD4 or CD8 class. Log10-transformed breadth and depth values were compared by one-way ANOVA with Sidak's multiple comparisons tests. TCRdb took this table from immuneACCESS and kept in-frame rearrangements with V and J called. Such tables lack part of the clones; where checked against another copy, unresolved V genes explain under half of the gap, and the rest is unexplained. The V and J calls and clone size come from that table; D and trimming were worked out from the DNA. This sample holds 130,000 or so clones; 92% were observed only once. 1.1% of the sample is taken by the ten largest.

The chain employs TRBV5-4 and TRBJ1-2; a tentative D match to TRBD1 spans 5 bases. The sequenced sample was peripheral blood, obtained on day 0 of AZD1222 vaccination. This receptor was identified in an adult in good health. The DNA reads TGTGCCAGCAGCTTGGATTCAGGGACGACTAGCGGCTACACCTTC. Translated, it reads CASSLDSGTTSGYTF.